A single sample gave rise to the 31 T cell receptor beta chains below, sequenced in a study of cytomegalovirus exposure and HLA in healthy donors. PCR involved 60 Vbeta and 13 Jbeta primers. Generated by immunoSEQ multiplex PCR, the TCRdb table keeps only in-frame clones and is missing some. The data show under 250,000 clones, 65% to 85% seen once. Sequenced: PBMCs. Every receptor here comes from a woman aged 25 to 39 in good health and CMV-seronegative.

This clone came up a few times. The V call is TRBV6-6, the J call TRBJ1-1, with 9 positions matching TRBD1. Germline trimming cut 2 bases from V and 4 bases from J; bases unmatched to any gene: 8. The germline V gene encodes CDR1 MNHNY and CDR2 SVGAGI (reference sequence). The CDR3 extends over 16 amino acids. The CDR3 protein is CASSYPFPTGGTEAFF. Here the CDR3 DNA reads TGTGCCAGCAGTTACCCATTCCCGACAGGGGGCACTGAAGCTTTCTTT.

The chain uses TRBV10-3 and TRBJ2-5; TRBD2 is a possible D gene (6 bases). Germline V lookup: CDR1 ENHRY, CDR2 SYGVKD. Trimming took 4 bases from V and 7 from J, leaving 22 bases between them. The CDR3 has 16 residues. DNA for the CDR3: TGTGCCATCAGTGCCTTTACCGGGACTGCCTTAGGGACCCAGTACTTC. Encoded protein: CAISAFTGTALGTQYF.

J is TRBJ2-5 and V is TRBV4-1; 10 bases map to TRBD2. The end of the DNA fits TRBJ2-7 better, so the J call may be wrong. Germline-derived CDR1 and CDR2 are MGHRA and YSYEKL. The CDR3 has 16 residues. The CDR3 region is CASSQDELAGLYEQYF. CDR3 in DNA: TGCGCCAGCAGCCAAGATGAACTAGCGGGATTATACGAGCAGTACTTC.

At least ten counts were recorded for this clone. This sequence joins TRBV6-5 and TRBJ2-7; 7 nucleotides line up with TRBD2. This CDR3 spans 15 amino acids. Germline CDR1 MNHEY, CDR2 SVGAGI. J gave up 4 bases and V 0 bases, and 6 bases lay outside the gene matches. CDR3 protein: CASSYSIGREYEQYF. CDR3 nucleotide sequence: TGTGCCAGCAGTTACTCAATAGGGCGGGAGTACGAGCAGTACTTC.

The chain couples TRBV5-4 to TRBJ2-3, with 7 bases matching TRBD2. Germline lookup yields CDR1 SGHNT and CDR2 YYREEE (reference sequence). This CDR3 has 14 amino acids. The trim removed 3 bases at V and 4 bases at J, leaving 5 bases unmatched. Written as DNA, the CDR3 is TGTGCCAGCAGCTCACCCCGGGAGGCAGATACGCAGTATTTT. It specifies CASSSPREADTQYF.

This sequence joins TRBV2 and TRBJ1-6, with a possible D match to TRBD1 (5 bases). V shed 4 bases and J shed 5 bases, with 27 bases lying between them. CDR3 length: 20 amino acids. Germline CDR1 and CDR2: SNHLY and FYNNEI. Written as DNA, the CDR3 is TGTGCCAGCAGTGCATATGGTAGGGGCGCGGGCGGAGGGGATAATTCACCCCTCCACTTT. Residues: CASSAYGRGAGGGDNSPLHF.

V is TRBV11-3 and J is TRBJ1-1; TRBD1 aligns across 8 bases. The germline V gene has CDR1 SGHNT and CDR2 YENEEA. Trimming cost V 6 bases and J 3 bases; bases outside gene matches: 21. This CDR3 region has 19 residues. Here the CDR3 reads CASSGHLQETGVGDTEAFF. Written as DNA, the CDR3 is TGTGCCAGCAGTGGCCACTTACAGGAGACAGGGGTTGGGGACACTGAAGCTTTCTTT.

The chain carries TRBV21-1 and TRBJ1-5; TRBD1 is the table's D call and was not checked against the DNA. TRBV21-1 is labeled a pseudogene. The CDR3 runs 15 residues. The CDR3 bases are TGTGCCAGCACCTCCCTGACAGGTCAATTCCAGCCCCAGCATTTT. It yields the protein CASTSLTGQFQPQHF.

This clone showed up just once. J is TRBJ2-5 and V is TRBV27, with TRBD1 matching over 9 bases. The last part of the DNA fits TRBJ2-7 better; the J call may be wrong. The germline gives CDR1 MNHEY, CDR2 SMNVEV (reference sequence). The CDR3 length is 16 residues. CDR3 bases: TGTGCCAGCAGTGATGGTCCGGGACAGGGTTTATACGAGCAGTACTTC. Amino acid sequence: CASSDGPGQGLYEQYF.

The chain recombines TRBV6-5 with TRBJ1-2, with 7 bases identical to TRBD1. In germline, CDR1 is MNHEY, CDR2 SVGAGI. The CDR3 totals 14 residues. The J segment lost 6 bases and the V segment lost 2 bases, leaving 6 bases of the junction unmatched. Here the CDR3 DNA reads TGTGCCAGCAGTTACCTTGGACAGGCGGATGGCTACACCTTC. It codes for CASSYLGQADGYTF.

This sequence joins TRBV7-2 and TRBJ1-2; perhaps TRBD1 as D (5 bases). There are 15 residues in the CDR3. The V gene lost 1 base and the J gene lost 8 bases, with 17 bases spanning the gap. The germline V gene encodes CDR1 SGHTA and CDR2 FQGNSA. The chain's CDR3 is CASSLEARRGGGYTF. The CDR3 DNA follows: TGTGCCAGCAGCTTAGAGGCCAGGAGGGGAGGGGGCTACACCTTC.

The V call is TRBV15, the J call TRBJ1-4, with a tentative D call TRBD1 (6 bases). V was pared by 5 bases and J by 8 bases, with 21 bases between. The CDR3 covers 16 residues. In germline, CDR1 is LNHNV, CDR2 YYDKDF (reference sequence). The CDR3 is CATSRLAPGQSEKLFF. CDR3 bases: TGTGCCACCAGCCGCCTTGCTCCAGGACAGTCAGAAAAACTGTTTTTT.

J is TRBJ1-2 and V is TRBV7-9; 11 bases fit TRBD1. Germline CDR1 reads SEHNR; CDR2 reads FQNEAQ (reference sequence). V shed 5 bases, J shed 3 bases, and the junction held 5 bases outside the gene matches. The CDR3 loop spans 15 amino acids. CDR3 DNA sequence: TGTGCCAGCAGCGCCCCGGGACAGGGGGACTATGGCTACACCTTC. Its translation: CASSAPGQGDYGYTF.

A note on this clone: Relative to the germline gene, one junction end is altered; a read error may explain this. The rearrangement joins TRBV7-9 to TRBJ1-1; D possibly corresponds to TRBD1 (6 bases). The CDR3 covers 12 residues. Germline CDR1 reads SEHNR; CDR2 reads FQNEAQ (reference sequence). CDR3 sequence (DNA): TGTTCCAGCAGCCGAGGCGGGGGCATAACTTTCTTT. Translating gives CSSSRGGGITFF.

In this sample, this clone turned up a few times. V and J are TRBV5-4 and TRBJ1-1; unclear D gene. The germline gives CDR1 SGHNT, CDR2 YYREEE (reference sequence). Trimming took 5 bases from V and 1 from J, leaving 12 bases between them. This CDR3 is built from 14 residues. In DNA, the CDR3 is TGTGCCAGCAGGTGGAGGGAAGGGAACACTGAAGCTTTCTTT. It is translated as CASRWREGNTEAFF.

The chain's CDR3 is CASSPSPGTGDYGYTF. The CDR3 DNA follows: TGTGCCAGCAGTCCTTCTCCCGGGACAGGGGACTATGGCTACACCTTC. The rearrangement links TRBV6-4 to TRBJ1-2; 10 bases line up with TRBD1. The CDR3 has 16 residues. V lost 5 bases and J lost 3; bases outside the gene matches: 9. The germline gives CDR1 MRHNA, CDR2 SNTAGT.

This sequence joins TRBV27 and TRBJ2-1, with D possibly being TRBD2 (5 bases). In germline, CDR1 is MNHEY, CDR2 SMNVEV (reference sequence). The V end was cut by 3 bases, the J end by 4 bases, with 10 bases between. This CDR3 is 14 amino acids long. The CDR3 bases are TGTGCCAGCAGTTTGGCGGGCGATTACAATGAGCAGTTCTTC. This encodes CASSLAGDYNEQFF.

This clone was counted a few times. The chain carries TRBV5-4 and TRBJ2-7; 14 bases align to TRBD2. Looked up from germline, CDR1 is SGHNT and CDR2 is YYREEE (reference sequence). The CDR3 covers 16 residues. With V trimmed by 4 bases and J by 5 bases, 8 bases remained unmatched. The CDR3 DNA follows: TGTGCCAGCAGCATCGGACTAGCGGGAGGACCCCACGAGCAGTACTTC. Protein sequence: CASSIGLAGGPHEQYF.

The chain recombines TRBV5-1 with TRBJ2-1, with 11 positions matching TRBD2. Trimming removed 4 bases from V and 7 bases from J; junction bases left unmatched: 13. The CDR3 runs to 17 residues. Germline-derived CDR1 and CDR2 are SGHRS and YFSETQ. The CDR3: CASSPEVAGGPRNEQFF. Here the CDR3 DNA reads TGCGCCAGCAGCCCCGAGGTAGCGGGAGGGCCTAGAAATGAGCAGTTCTTC.

This chain uses TRBV2 with TRBJ1-5; D is undetermined. This CDR3 is 15 amino acids long. Germline CDR1 reads SNHLY; CDR2 reads FYNNEI. Trimming stripped 7 bases from V and 1 base from J, with 14 bases between. CDR3 sequence reads: CASKDGRASNQPQHF. The CDR3 region has the DNA TGTGCCAGCAAAGATGGTCGCGCGAGCAATCAGCCCCAGCATTTT.

The V gene is TRBV7-9, the J gene TRBJ1-4; D may be TRBD1 (5 bases). Germline CDR1 is SEHNR and CDR2 is FQNEAQ (reference sequence). There are 16 residues in the CDR3. Trimming stripped 2 bases from V and 7 bases from J, with 17 bases between. CDR3 residues: CASSLPKEGYREKLFF. CDR3 bases: TGTGCCAGCAGCTTACCCAAGGAGGGGTATCGTGAAAAACTGTTTTTT.

The chain couples TRBV25-1 to TRBJ2-1; D is possibly TRBD2 (5 bases). Trimming shortened V by 2 bases and J by 8 bases, and 25 bases separated the two germline ends. Germline CDR1 MGHDK, CDR2 SYGVNS. The CDR3 has 18 amino acids. DNA for the CDR3: TGTGCCAGCAGTGAACCCCTTTCGGGGTCTCCCACACTGGATGAGCAGTTCTTC. It is translated as CASSEPLSGSPTLDEQFF.

The chain recombines TRBV18 with TRBJ2-1, with 9 nucleotides matching TRBD1. Germline trimming cut 3 bases from V and 14 bases from J; bases unmatched to any gene: 14. Germline V gene lookup returns CDR1 KGHSH and CDR2 LQKENI. The CDR3 sequence is 15 residues long. CDR3 in amino acids: CASSPSRDRVLSEFF. Written as DNA, the CDR3 is TGTGCCAGCTCACCTTCTAGGGACAGGGTATTATCGGAGTTCTTC.

The rearrangement links TRBV2 to TRBJ2-3; 7 nucleotides match TRBD1. This CDR3 region has 14 residues. CDR1 and CDR2 (germline): SNHLY, FYNNEI. Trimming took 6 bases from V and 2 from J; bases not matched to a gene: 5. As DNA, the CDR3 is TGTGCCAGCAGCGTACAGGGGATCACAGATACGCAGTATTTT. Translating it yields CASSVQGITDTQYF.

The V call is TRBV5-1, the J call TRBJ2-1; 8 positions agree with TRBD2. Germline V gene sequence: CDR1 SGHRS, CDR2 YFSETQ. V shed 4 bases, J shed 4 bases, and the junction held 7 bases outside the gene matches. The CDR3 loop spans 15 amino acids. As DNA, the CDR3 is TGCGCCAGCAGCGCGACTAGCGCCCTATACAATGAGCAGTTCTTC. Amino acid sequence: CASSATSALYNEQFF.

The V call is TRBV5-6, the J call TRBJ2-7; D gene uncertain. CDR3 length equals 12 residues. Germline loops: CDR1 SGHDT, CDR2 YYEEEE. Trimming removed 1 base from V and 2 bases from J, with 4 bases in between. The CDR3 protein is CASSLSAYEQYF. The CDR3 DNA sequence: TGTGCCAGCAGCTTGTCGGCCTACGAGCAGTACTTC.

The count of this clone is one. V and J are TRBV19 and TRBJ2-5; D may be TRBD2 (5 bases). The germline V gene encodes CDR1 LNHDA and CDR2 SQIVND (reference sequence). Trimming removed 3 bases at V and 4 bases at J, with 15 bases between. The CDR3 loop spans 15 amino acids. CDR3 sequence: CASSILSGFGETQYF. DNA for the CDR3: TGTGCCAGTAGTATCCTGTCGGGGTTTGGAGAGACCCAGTACTTC.

CDR3 nucleotide sequence: TGTGCCAGCAGCCCTCGACAGTCAGCGATAGAAAATTCACCCCTCCACTTT. Residues: CASSPRQSAIENSPLHF. J is TRBJ1-6 and V is TRBV27; perhaps TRBD1 as D (5 bases). Germline assignment: CDR1 MNHEY and CDR2 SMNVEV (reference sequence). The CDR3 length is 17 residues. The germline V and J ends were trimmed by 6 bases and 7 bases, with 22 bases remaining between them.

The genes are TRBV29-1 and TRBJ2-7; no definite D call. Trimming removed 6 bases at V and 0 bases at J, with 12 bases between. The CDR3 runs to 13 residues. CDR1 is SQVTM, CDR2 ANQGSEA, per germline. The chain's CDR3 is CSVVTWLSYEQYF. The CDR3 nucleotides are TGCAGCGTGGTGACATGGCTCTCCTACGAGCAGTACTTC.

The V and J genes are TRBV5-1 and TRBJ2-2; 12 bases map to TRBD2. The junction had 5 bases not matched to a gene; V was cut back by 1 base and J by 7 bases. This CDR3 comprises 16 residues. In germline, CDR1 is SGHRS, CDR2 YFSETQ. CDR3 bases: TGCGCCAGCAGCTTGCTAGCGGGGGGGCCGGACGGGGAGCTGTTTTTT. It codes for CASSLLAGGPDGELFF.

The chain couples TRBV2 to TRBJ2-3; 8 positions agree with TRBD2. The CDR3 has 13 residues. V gave up 7 bases and J gave up 0 bases; unmatched junction bases: 0. CDR1 and CDR2 from the germline V gene are SNHLY and FYNNEI. CDR3 nucleotides: TGTGCCAGCACGGGGGGGAGCACAGATACGCAGTATTTT. It translates to CASTGGSTDTQYF.